The entry that follows covers one T cell receptor beta chain sequence. The entry originates in a study of blood T cell repertoires in COVID-19. The wider study: The study drew acute and convalescent COVID-19 samples from the United States, Italy and Spain.

The CDR3 contains 14 residues. Trimming removed 2 bases at V and 8 bases at J, with 12 bases between. The germline V gene has CDR1 MNHNS and CDR2 SASEGT. TCRdb's copy holds only in-frame clones and misses some; the assay was immunoSEQ multiplex PCR. This sample has about 140,000 clones, with 88% found just once. Sequenced: peripheral blood. The rearrangement uses TRBV6-1 and TRBJ2-2, with D unclear. This sequence was found in a man between 65 and 79 years old with acute or convalescent COVID-19. CDR3 protein: CASSEQAPTGELFF. CDR3 sequence (DNA): TGTGCCAGCAGTGAACAGGCTCCTACGGGGGAGCTGTTTTTT.